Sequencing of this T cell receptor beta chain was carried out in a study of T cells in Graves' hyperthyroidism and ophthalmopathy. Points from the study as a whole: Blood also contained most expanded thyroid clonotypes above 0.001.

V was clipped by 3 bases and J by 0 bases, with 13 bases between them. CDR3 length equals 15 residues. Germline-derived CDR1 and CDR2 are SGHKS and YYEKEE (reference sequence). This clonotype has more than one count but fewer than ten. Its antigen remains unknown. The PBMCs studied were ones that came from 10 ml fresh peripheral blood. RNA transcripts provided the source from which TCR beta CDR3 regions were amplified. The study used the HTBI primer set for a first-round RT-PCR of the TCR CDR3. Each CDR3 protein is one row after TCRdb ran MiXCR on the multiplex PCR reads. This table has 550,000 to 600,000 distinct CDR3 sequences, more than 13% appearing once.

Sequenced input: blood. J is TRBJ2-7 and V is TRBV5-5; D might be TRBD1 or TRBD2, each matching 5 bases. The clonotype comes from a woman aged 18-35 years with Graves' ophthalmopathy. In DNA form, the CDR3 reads TGTGCCAGCAGCTCGGGACGCAGTACCTCCTACGAGCAGTACTTC. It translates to CASSSGRSTSYEQYF.